Below are 15 T cell receptor beta chains sequenced from a single sample in a study of T-cell reconstitution after alpha-beta-depleted transplantation in children. Library preparation (for TCRbeta) was performed with unique molecular identifiers. TCRdb reprocessed the PCR reads via MiXCR and lists one record per CDR3 protein. Here the sample spans under 850,000 distinct CDR3 sequences, around 12% being singletons. Sample: PBMCs, taken before TCRalphabeta/CD19-depleted stem cell transplant. The receptors were sampled from a girl aged 2 to 10 with congenital amegakaryocytic thrombocytopenia, due to receive a stem cell transplant.

This clonotype was counted only a few times. A junction end diverges from the germline sequence, so it may reflect a read error. V gene TRBV20-1 combines with J gene TRBJ2-7; 8 bases map to TRBD1. The CDR3 length is 14 residues. Germline V CDR1 and CDR2: DFQATT, SNEGSKA (reference sequence). CDR3 nucleotides: TGCAGTGCTAGATTCGACAGGGGCTCCTACGAGCAGTCCTTC. The encoded protein is CSARFDRGSYEQSF.

This clonotype was found a few times. CDR3 region: CASSFAASAYEQYF. As DNA, the CDR3 is TGTGCCAGCAGCTTCGCAGCTTCAGCCTACGAGCAGTACTTC. This chain links TRBV5-5 with TRBJ2-7; D is uncertain. The germline CDR1 and CDR2 sequences are SGHKS and YYEKEE (reference sequence). The germline V and J ends were trimmed by 2 bases and 2 bases, with 11 bases remaining between them. The CDR3 has 14 amino acids.

The chain joins TRBV20-1 to TRBJ2-2, with TRBD2 matching over 7 bases. The V gene end was trimmed by 4 bases and the J gene end by 1 base; junction bases not matched to a gene: 3. Germline V lookup: CDR1 DFQATT, CDR2 SNEGSKA (reference sequence). This CDR3 comprises 14 residues. The CDR3 nucleotides read TGCAGTGCTAAGGCTAGCGGGAACACCGGGGAGCTGTTTTTT. This gives the protein CSAKASGNTGELFF.

This clonotype appeared many times. The chain joins TRBV5-1 to TRBJ1-1; 8 nucleotides align to TRBD1. The CDR3 has 15 amino acids. After removal of 4 bases from V and 3 bases from J, the junction contained 8 bases not matched to a gene. CDR1 is SGHRS and CDR2 is YFSETQ in the germline V gene. The CDR3 bases are TGCGCCAGCAGCGTACAGGGGGTTAGTGACACTGAAGCTTTCTTT. Protein: CASSVQGVSDTEAFF.

This clonotype was picked up a small number of times. The chain combines TRBV25-1 with TRBJ1-3; D remains ambiguous. Per germline, CDR1 MGHDK and CDR2 SYGVNS. The CDR3 consists of 14 residues. The V end was cut by 4 bases, the J end by 4 bases, with 11 bases between. For the CDR3, the DNA is TGTGCCAGCAGTGTGCCCGGGCCCGGAAACACCATATATTTT. As protein: CASSVPGPGNTIYF.

This clonotype was recorded many times. The rearrangement links TRBV20-1 to TRBJ2-7, with 11 bases lining up with TRBD2. Losses at the gene ends were 3 bases for V and 5 bases for J; bases not matched to a gene: 6. This CDR3 is built from 14 residues. Germline V gene lookup returns CDR1 DFQATT and CDR2 SNEGSKA (reference sequence). The CDR3: CSASLGLADNEQYF. Here the CDR3 DNA reads TGCAGTGCTAGTTTGGGACTAGCGGATAACGAGCAGTACTTC.

The chain recombines TRBV12-3 or TRBV12-4 with TRBJ2-1, with D perhaps TRBD1 (5 bases). Trimming removed 6 bases at V and 7 bases at J, with 10 bases between. The CDR3 consists of 12 residues. DNA for the CDR3: TGTGCCAGCAGCATCAGGGAAAATGAGCAGTTCTTC. Its translation is CASSIRENEQFF.

This rearrangement joins TRBV5-1 to TRBJ2-7, with TRBD2 matching 15 bases. CDR3 size: 16 residues. V was pared by 1 base and J by 4 bases, with 3 bases of the junction left unmatched. Germline CDR1 SGHRS, CDR2 YFSETQ. The CDR3 DNA follows: TGCGCCAGCAGCTTGCTTGGGACTAGCGGGAGGTACGAGCAGTACTTC. As protein: CASSLLGTSGRYEQYF. Full variable domain (remainder filled in from reference TRBV5-1 and TRBJ2-7): KAGVTQTPRYLIKTRGQQVTLSCSPISGHRSVSWYQQTPGQGLQFLFEYFSETQRNKGNFPGRFSGRQFSNSRSEMNVSTLELGDSALYLCASSLLGTSGRYEQYFGPGTRLTVT.

This chain uses TRBV7-9 with TRBJ2-7, with 9 bases fitting TRBD2. Germline V gene data show CDR1 as SEHNR and CDR2 as FQNEAQ (reference sequence). This CDR3 is 15 amino acids long. V lost 1 base, J lost 5 bases, and 6 bases stayed unmatched. CDR3 DNA sequence: TGTGCCAGCAGCTTAGGGCTAGCGGGAAGACACGAGCAGTACTTC. Translated, it gives CASSLGLAGRHEQYF.

This clonotype was picked up many times. This chain joins TRBV7-8 and TRBJ1-1, with D possibly matching TRBD1 (5 bases). V lost 5 bases, J lost 4 bases, and 14 bases lay in between. Germline values: CDR1 SGHVS, CDR2 FQNEAQ. The CDR3 loop spans 14 amino acids. CDR3 coding DNA: TGTGCCAGCAGCACGCGTACAGGTCGCACTGAAGCTTTCTTT. Translating it yields CASSTRTGRTEAFF.

This clonotype has at least ten counts. The V gene is TRBV27, the J gene TRBJ1-4; tentative D call: TRBD1 (5 bases). Trimming took off 7 bases at V and 6 bases at J, with 9 bases between the two ends. Germline V gene sequence: CDR1 MNHEY, CDR2 SMNVEV (reference sequence). The CDR3 has 12 residues. CDR3 protein: CASNPGYEKLFF. The CDR3 DNA is TGTGCCAGCAATCCAGGGTATGAAAAACTGTTTTTT. Filled out from reference TRBV27 and TRBJ1-4, the complete variable domain reads EAQVTQNPRYLITVTGKKLTVTCSQNMNHEYMSWYRQDPGLGLRQIYYSMNVEVTDKGDVPEGYKVSRKEKRNFPLILESPSPNQTSLYFCASNPGYEKLFFGSGTQLSVL.

The rearrangement joins TRBV5-1 to TRBJ2-7, with a tentative D call TRBD1 (6 bases). V lost 4 bases and J 7 bases, leaving 21 bases between the germline ends. The CDR3 runs 15 residues. CDR1 SGHRS and CDR2 YFSETQ come from the germline V gene. The CDR3 DNA reads TGCGCCAGCAGCCCTAGGACAGCCGAGACGGAGGAGCAGTACTTC. It encodes CASSPRTAETEEQYF.

This clonotype was detected only a few times. The chain joins TRBV4-1 to TRBJ1-2; D perhaps matches TRBD1 (5 bases). This CDR3 has 15 residues. Deletions cut 5 bases from V and 5 bases from J, with 18 bases between. CDR1 MGHRA and CDR2 YSYEKL come from the germline V gene. The DNA of the CDR3 is TGCGCCAGCAGCGACCAACCGAGGGGTCGGTATGGCTACACCTTC. Residues: CASSDQPRGRYGYTF.

This clonotype was detected many times. V is TRBV11-3 and J is TRBJ1-1; unclear D gene. V was clipped by 6 bases and J by 0 bases, with 8 bases between them. The germline V gene has CDR1 SGHNT and CDR2 YENEEA. The CDR3 runs 13 residues. This CDR3 reads CASSVTVNTEAFF. The CDR3 nucleotides are TGTGCCAGCAGTGTTACAGTGAACACTGAAGCTTTCTTT.

The rearrangement links TRBV12-3 or TRBV12-4 to TRBJ2-7, with D possibly TRBD1 on 6 matching bases. This CDR3 has 15 residues. The V end was cut by 2 bases, the J end by 6 bases, with 17 bases between. DNA for the CDR3: TGTGCCAGCAGTTTAACTTATGGGGGCAAGACCGAGCAGTACTTC. It is translated as CASSLTYGGKTEQYF.